The rows below give T cell receptor beta chains drawn from one sample of a study of T-cell memory formation after mild COVID-19. A single record per CDR3 protein comes from TCRdb applying MiXCR to the 5' RACE reads. Of approximately 450,000 distinct CDR3 sequences detected, around a sixth appear once; the ten largest clones hold about 12%. The sample taken for sequencing was PBMCs or a T cell subset sorted from them (not recorded which). The origin of the receptors is an adult woman who had mild COVID-19 (a few samples of this study predate the infection). Cell type and time point are not known. The CDR3 runs from the conserved cysteine through the conserved F or W. A D gene is named only where the DNA matches it firmly. Size is stated for part of the rows, as once, few or many counts, or as a class when the clone is expanded.

DNA: TGTGCCAGTAGTCACCCACTAGCGGGGCACACAGATACGCAGTATTTT
CDR3: CASSHPLAGHTDTQYF
V: TRBV19
D: TRBD2
size: few
length: 16
J: TRBJ2-3

DNA: TGTGCCACCAGTGATTTTCGGGAGACAGATACGCAGTATTTT
CDR3: CATSDFRETDTQYF
V: TRBV24-1
D: .
size: few
length: 14
J: TRBJ2-3

DNA: TGTGCCAGTAGGACCGGGACAGAATACAATGAGCAGTTCTTC
CDR3: CASRTGTEYNEQFF
V: TRBV19
D: TRBD1
size: few
length: 14
J: TRBJ2-1

DNA: TGTGCCATCCGGACAGGGATCCACTATGGCTACACCTTC
CDR3: CAIRTGIHYGYTF
V: TRBV5-8
D: TRBD1
size: few
length: 13
J: TRBJ1-2

DNA: TGCGCCAGCAGCTCAGGGGAACTCGGATCGGAGCAGTTCTTC
CDR3: CASSSGELGSEQFF
V: TRBV5-1
D: .
size: many
length: 14
J: TRBJ2-1

DNA: TGTGCCAGCAGTTTACGGACCTACGAGCAGTACTTC
CDR3: CASSLRTYEQYF
V: TRBV12-3/TRBV12-4
D: .
size: .
length: 12
J: TRBJ2-7

DNA: TGTGCCACCAGTCACTGGGGTTCCTACGAGCAGTACTTC
CDR3: CATSHWGSYEQYF
V: TRBV15
D: .
size: .
length: 13
J: TRBJ2-7

DNA: TGTGCCAGCAGCCGTCCTAGCGCATTACTCTACAATGAGCAGTTCTTC
CDR3: CASSRPSALLYNEQFF
V: TRBV11-2
D: .
size: few
length: 16
J: TRBJ2-1

DNA: TGCGCCAGCAGCCAAGATGGACCGAAACAGCCCCAGCATTTT
CDR3: CASSQDGPKQPQHF
V: TRBV4-1
D: .
size: .
length: 14
J: TRBJ1-5

DNA: TGCGCCAGCAGCCTCATCGGGGCAGTACTCACAGATACGCAGTATTTT
CDR3: CASSLIGAVLTDTQYF
V: TRBV4-1
D: .
size: few
length: 16
J: TRBJ2-3

DNA: TGTGCCAGCAGCCAAAGAACCGTTAGCGGATTTATCAATGAGCAGTTCTTC
CDR3: CASSQRTVSGFINEQFF
V: TRBV14
D: .
size: .
length: 17
J: TRBJ2-1

DNA: TGTGCCAGCAGCTTAACCGGCACTAGCGGGAGTATCGAGCAGTACTTC
CDR3: CASSLTGTSGSIEQYF
V: TRBV7-2
D: TRBD2
size: few
length: 16
J: TRBJ2-7

DNA: TGTGCCAGCAGTTTAGAGTGGGAGCAGTACTTC
CDR3: CASSLEWEQYF
V: TRBV27
D: .
size: .
length: 11
J: TRBJ2-7

DNA: TGCAGTGTTACCCCCAACAGGGGAGACTATGGCTACACCTTC
CDR3: CSVTPNRGDYGYTF
V: TRBV20-1
D: TRBD1
size: .
length: 14
J: TRBJ1-2

DNA: TGTGCCAGCAGTTACACTAGCGGGAGATGGCTGTTTTTT
CDR3: CASSYTSGRWLFF
V: TRBV6-2/TRBV6-3
D: TRBD2
size: .
length: 13
J: TRBJ2-2

DNA: TGTGCCACCAGTGACCCCCGGTCCAGCTACGAGCAGTACTTC
CDR3: CATSDPRSSYEQYF
V: TRBV24-1
D: .
size: .
length: 14
J: TRBJ2-7

DNA: TGTGCCAGCGGTAGGGAAAATCAGCCCCAGCATTTT
CDR3: CASGRENQPQHF
V: TRBV6-5
D: .
size: .
length: 12
J: TRBJ1-5

DNA: TGTGCCAGCAGCCGACCAGGGTGGGCGGGACAGGAGACAGATACGCAGTATTTT
CDR3: CASSRPGWAGQETDTQYF
V: TRBV9
D: TRBD1
size: few
length: 18
J: TRBJ2-3

DNA: TGTGCCAGCAGCGCGAAGCTCAGACTAGCGGGATCCTACGAGCAGTACTTC
CDR3: CASSAKLRLAGSYEQYF
V: TRBV9
D: TRBD2
size: .
length: 17
J: TRBJ2-7

DNA: TGTGCCAGCAGAGGTCCCTGGAACACTGAAGCTTTCTTT
CDR3: CASRGPWNTEAFF
V: TRBV5-4
D: .
size: few
length: 13
J: TRBJ1-1

DNA: TGCAGCGTTGAAATGGCAGAGGGCATCGAGCAGTACTTC
CDR3: CSVEMAEGIEQYF
V: TRBV29-1
D: .
size: few
length: 13
J: TRBJ2-7

DNA: TGCGCCAGCAGCGCGGGACTAGCGGGGGGGAGCGGTGGCACAGATACGCAGTATTTT
CDR3: CASSAGLAGGSGGTDTQYF
V: TRBV5-1
D: TRBD2
size: .
length: 19
J: TRBJ2-3

DNA: TGTGCCAGCAGCCCCTCACTAGCGGGCACCTACGAGCAGTACTTC
CDR3: CASSPSLAGTYEQYF
V: TRBV4-2
D: TRBD2
size: many
length: 15
J: TRBJ2-7

DNA: TGTGCCAGCAGCCAAGCGGGGGCCTACAAAAACATTCAGTACTTC
CDR3: CASSQAGAYKNIQYF
V: TRBV3-1
D: .
size: .
length: 15
J: TRBJ2-4

DNA: TGTGCCAGTAGCCCGTACTCAGGTGTTACCTACGAGCAGTACTTC
CDR3: CASSPYSGVTYEQYF
V: TRBV19
D: .
size: .
length: 15
J: TRBJ2-7

DNA: TGTGCCAGCACGCGCGGACAGACGAACACTGAAGCTTTCTTT
CDR3: CASTRGQTNTEAFF
V: TRBV9
D: .
size: few
length: 14
J: TRBJ1-1

DNA: TGTGCCAGCAGCCGGATCCCCGGGAGGGCCAGCACAGATACGCAGTATTTT
CDR3: CASSRIPGRASTDTQYF
V: TRBV7-2
D: TRBD2
size: few
length: 17
J: TRBJ2-3

DNA: TGTGCCGGCAGTTACGCCGCGGACAGATATAGCAATCAGCCCCAGCATTTT
CDR3: CAGSYAADRYSNQPQHF
V: TRBV6-6
D: .
size: .
length: 17
J: TRBJ1-5

DNA: TGTGCCAGCAGCTCCCCTCTCATCCACGAGCAGTACTTC
CDR3: CASSSPLIHEQYF
V: TRBV7-2
D: .
size: .
length: 13
J: TRBJ2-7

DNA: TGTGCCAGCAGGGACAGGTCATACTATGGCTACACCTTC
CDR3: CASRDRSYYGYTF
V: TRBV6-1
D: TRBD1
size: few
length: 13
J: TRBJ1-2

DNA: TGTGCCAGCGGACTGGGGCAATCCGTCGACAATGAGCAGTTCTTC
CDR3: CASGLGQSVDNEQFF
V: TRBV9
D: .
size: few
length: 15
J: TRBJ2-1

DNA: TGTGCCAGCAGTTTTCCTGACAGGGCTACTAACTATGGCTACACCTTC
CDR3: CASSFPDRATNYGYTF
V: TRBV12-3/TRBV12-4
D: TRBD1
size: once
length: 16
J: TRBJ1-2

DNA: TGCAGTGCTAGAGTCCTAGCGGCCTACAATGAGCAGTTCTTC
CDR3: CSARVLAAYNEQFF
V: TRBV20-1
D: TRBD2
size: few
length: 14
J: TRBJ2-1

DNA: TGTGCCAGCAGCGTAGTGACCGGGGGGGCAAATGAGCAGTTCTTC
CDR3: CASSVVTGGANEQFF
V: TRBV9
D: TRBD2
size: many
length: 15
J: TRBJ2-1

DNA: TGTGCCAGCTTACCGGGGGGGCGGAGGACTGAAGCTTTCTTT
CDR3: CASLPGGRRTEAFF
V: TRBV6-2/TRBV6-3
D: .
size: .
length: 14
J: TRBJ1-1

DNA: TGTGCCAGCAGTCCTGTTCACGGGGCTGAAGCTTTCTTT
CDR3: CASSPVHGAEAFF
V: TRBV12-3/TRBV12-4
D: .
size: .
length: 13
J: TRBJ1-1